This TCR beta chain was sequenced in a study of blood T cell repertoires in COVID-19. Study summary: The study drew acute and convalescent COVID-19 samples from the United States, Italy and Spain.

The CDR3 is 14 residues long. Trimming at V came to 4 bases and at J to 3 bases, leaving 1 base not matched to a gene. Germline loops: CDR1 LGHDT, CDR2 YNNKEL (reference sequence). Authors' analysis steps: Amplification with reference gene primers provided the estimates of nucleated cell counts. The table came from immunoSEQ multiplex PCR; TCRdb's copy has only in-frame clones and leaves some out. The V and J calls and the clone size are those of that table, but D and trimming were determined from the DNA. The top ten hold roughly 6.4% of the sample, which has 200,000 to 300,000 clones, around 85% seen once.

The sample was peripheral blood. This clonotype was obtained from a woman in her sixties with active or convalescent COVID-19. The rearrangement joins TRBV3-1 (or the pseudogene TRBV3-2) to TRBJ2-3; the match to TRBD1 covers 10 bases. CDR3 protein: CASSRDRGTDTQYF. CDR3 sequence (DNA): TGTGCCAGCAGCCGGGACAGGGGAACAGATACGCAGTATTTT.